This entry concerns a single T cell receptor beta chain. These data come from a study of shared clonotypes between healthy human individuals. CDR1 is MDHEN, CDR2 SYDVKM, per germline. CDR3 length: 14 residues. With V trimmed by 8 bases and J by 5 bases, 11 bases remained unmatched. Profiled with immunoSEQ multiplex PCR; TCRdb holds only in-frame clones, not every one. The table shows 1,400,000 or so clones, with about 98.5% occurring only once. This receptor was identified in a man aged 30 to 39 in good health. Sequencing was done on a sample of naive CD4+ T cells sorted from blood. Stated subset: CD45RA+ positively selected. This chain connects TRBV28 to TRBJ2-7; 8 bases fit TRBD2. Written as DNA, the CDR3 is TGTGCCAGCGGCAGAGCGGGAGTTCAGGACGAGCAGTACTTC. Protein: CASGRAGVQDEQYF. The variable domain in full, with the rest retrieved from reference TRBV28 and TRBJ2-7, is DVKVTQSSRYLVKRTGEKVFLECVQDMDHENMFWYRQDPGLGLRLIYFSYDVKMKEKGDIPEGYSVSREKKERFSLILESASTNQTSMYLCASGRAGVQDEQYFGPGTRLTVT.